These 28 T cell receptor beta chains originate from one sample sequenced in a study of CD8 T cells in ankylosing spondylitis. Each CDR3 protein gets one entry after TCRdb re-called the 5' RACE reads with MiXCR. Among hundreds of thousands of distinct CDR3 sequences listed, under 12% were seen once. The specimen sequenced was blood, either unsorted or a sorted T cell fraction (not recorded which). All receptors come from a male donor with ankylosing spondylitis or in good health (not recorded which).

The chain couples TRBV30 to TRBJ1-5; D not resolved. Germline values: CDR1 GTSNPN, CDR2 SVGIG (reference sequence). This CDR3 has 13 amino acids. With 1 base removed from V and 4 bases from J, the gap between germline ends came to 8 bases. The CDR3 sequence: CAWSATRNQPQHF. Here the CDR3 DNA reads TGTGCCTGGAGTGCAACCCGAAATCAGCCCCAGCATTTT.

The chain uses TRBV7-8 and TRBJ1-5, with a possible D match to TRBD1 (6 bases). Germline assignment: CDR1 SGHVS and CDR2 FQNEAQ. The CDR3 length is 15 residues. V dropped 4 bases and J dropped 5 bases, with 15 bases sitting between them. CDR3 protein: CASSSPGAIDQPQHF. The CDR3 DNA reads TGTGCCAGCAGCTCCCCAGGGGCGATAGATCAGCCCCAGCATTTT.

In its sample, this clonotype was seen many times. CDR3 coding DNA: TGCGCCAGCAGCTTCGTTGGACAGGGGGAACAGCAGTTCTTC. Its translation: CASSFVGQGEQQFF. This sequence joins TRBV5-1 and TRBJ2-1; TRBD1 aligns across 10 bases. The V segment lost 2 bases and the J segment 11 bases; nucleotides outside the gene matches: 7. From germline, CDR1 is SGHRS and CDR2 YFSETQ. The length of the CDR3 is 14 residues.

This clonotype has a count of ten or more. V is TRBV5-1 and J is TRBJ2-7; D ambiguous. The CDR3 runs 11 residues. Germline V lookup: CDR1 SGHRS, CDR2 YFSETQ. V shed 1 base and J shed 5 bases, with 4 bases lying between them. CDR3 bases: TGCGCCAGCAGCTTGAACGACGAGCAGTACTTC. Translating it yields CASSLNDEQYF.

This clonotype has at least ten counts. The CDR3 nucleotides are TGTGCCAGCAGCCAAGGGTGGGATGAAAAACTGTTTTTT. Its translation is CASSQGWDEKLFF. This sequence joins TRBV3-1 and TRBJ1-4; D not certain. The CDR3 sequence is 13 residues long. Between the trimmed V and J ends, which lost 1 base and 6 bases, there was a span of 6 bases. Germline assignment: CDR1 LGHDT and CDR2 YNNKEL (reference sequence).

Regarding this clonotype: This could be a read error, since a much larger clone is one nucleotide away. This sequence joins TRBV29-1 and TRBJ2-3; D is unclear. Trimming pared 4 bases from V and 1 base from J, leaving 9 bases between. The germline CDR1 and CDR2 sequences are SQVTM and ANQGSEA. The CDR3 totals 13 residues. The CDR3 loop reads CSVGQTCTDTQYF. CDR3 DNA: TGCAGCGTTGGGCAGACTTGCACAGATACGCAGTATTTT.

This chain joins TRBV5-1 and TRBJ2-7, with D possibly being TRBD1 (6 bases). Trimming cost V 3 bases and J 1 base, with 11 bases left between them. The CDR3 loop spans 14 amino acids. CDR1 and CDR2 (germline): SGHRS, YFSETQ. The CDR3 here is CASSSSGVSYEQYF. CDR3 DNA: TGCGCCAGCAGCTCGTCAGGGGTATCCTACGAGCAGTACTTC.

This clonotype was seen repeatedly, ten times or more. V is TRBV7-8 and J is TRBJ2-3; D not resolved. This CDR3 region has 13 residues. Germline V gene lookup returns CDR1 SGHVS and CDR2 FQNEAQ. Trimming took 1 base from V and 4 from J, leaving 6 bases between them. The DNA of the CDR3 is TGTGCCAGCAGCTTAGGGGAAGCAGATACGCAGTATTTT. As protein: CASSLGEADTQYF.

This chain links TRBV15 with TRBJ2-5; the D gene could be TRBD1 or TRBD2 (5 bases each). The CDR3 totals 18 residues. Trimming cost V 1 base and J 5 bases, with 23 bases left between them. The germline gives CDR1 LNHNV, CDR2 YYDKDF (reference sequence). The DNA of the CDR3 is TGTGCCACCAGCAGAGCATGGCAGGGTCGGGGCTTAAGGGAGACCCAGTACTTC. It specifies CATSRAWQGRGLRETQYF. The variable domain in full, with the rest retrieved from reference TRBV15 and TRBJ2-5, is DAMVIQNPRYQVTQFGKPVTLSCSQTLNHNVMYWYQQKSSQAPKLLFHYYDKDFNNEADTPDNFQSRRPNTSFCFLDIRSPGLGDTAMYLCATSRAWQGRGLRETQYFGPGTRLLVL.

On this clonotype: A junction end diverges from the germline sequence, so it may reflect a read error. CDR3 nucleotide sequence: TGTGCCAGCAGTACTGGGACAGCTGGGGCCGACGTCCTGACTTTC. Its translation is CASSTGTAGADVLTF. The J gene is TRBJ2-6, the V gene TRBV6-5; 7 positions agree with TRBD1. Looked up from germline, CDR1 is MNHEY and CDR2 is SVGAGI. CDR3 length: 15 residues.

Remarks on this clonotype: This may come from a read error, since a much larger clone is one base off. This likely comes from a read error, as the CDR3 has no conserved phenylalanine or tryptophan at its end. For the CDR3, the DNA is TGTGCCAGTTTAAATGGATACAATGAGCAGTTCTTG. Translated: CASLNGYNEQFL. The gene calls are TRBV12-3 or TRBV12-4 and TRBJ2-1; D gene ambiguous. This CDR3 comprises 12 residues. The ends were cut back, 9 bases at V and 4 bases at J, with 10 bases in the middle.

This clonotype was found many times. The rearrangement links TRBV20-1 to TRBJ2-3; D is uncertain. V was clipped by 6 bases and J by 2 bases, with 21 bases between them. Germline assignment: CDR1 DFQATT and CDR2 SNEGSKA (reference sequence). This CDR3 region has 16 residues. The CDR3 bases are TGCAGTGCCACCCCGTTCCTCCCTGCGAACACAGATACGCAGTATTTT. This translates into CSATPFLPANTDTQYF.

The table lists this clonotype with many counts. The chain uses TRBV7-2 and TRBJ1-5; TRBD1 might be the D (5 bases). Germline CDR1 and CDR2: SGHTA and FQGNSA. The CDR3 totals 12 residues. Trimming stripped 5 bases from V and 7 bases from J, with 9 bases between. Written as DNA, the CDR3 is TGTGCCAGCAGCATAGACAGCCAGCCCCAGCATTTT. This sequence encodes CASSIDSQPQHF.

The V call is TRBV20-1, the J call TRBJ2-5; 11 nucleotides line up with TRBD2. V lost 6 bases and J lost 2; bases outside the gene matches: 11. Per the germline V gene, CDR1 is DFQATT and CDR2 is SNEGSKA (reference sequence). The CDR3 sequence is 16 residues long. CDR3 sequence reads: CSAPRLAGLWQETQYF. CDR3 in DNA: TGCAGTGCCCCAAGACTAGCGGGGTTGTGGCAAGAGACCCAGTACTTC.

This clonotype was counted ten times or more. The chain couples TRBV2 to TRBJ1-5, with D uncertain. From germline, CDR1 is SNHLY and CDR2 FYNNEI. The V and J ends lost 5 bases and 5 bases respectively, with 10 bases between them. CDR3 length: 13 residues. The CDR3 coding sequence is TGTGCCAGCAGTCCGTCGATTGATCAGCCCCAGCATTTT. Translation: CASSPSIDQPQHF.

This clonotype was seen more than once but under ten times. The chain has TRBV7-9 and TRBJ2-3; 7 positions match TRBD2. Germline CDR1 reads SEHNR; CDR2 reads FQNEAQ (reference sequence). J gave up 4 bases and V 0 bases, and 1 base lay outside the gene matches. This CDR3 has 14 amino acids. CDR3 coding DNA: TGTGCCAGCAGCTTAGCAGGACTAGCAGATACGCAGTATTTT. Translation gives CASSLAGLADTQYF.

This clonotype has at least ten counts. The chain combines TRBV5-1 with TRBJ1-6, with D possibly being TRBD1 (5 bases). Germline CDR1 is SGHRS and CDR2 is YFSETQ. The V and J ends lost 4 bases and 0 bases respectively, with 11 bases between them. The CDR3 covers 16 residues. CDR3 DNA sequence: TGCGCCAGCAGCCGGGACCGGAGCTCCTATAATTCACCCCTCCACTTT. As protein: CASSRDRSSYNSPLHF.

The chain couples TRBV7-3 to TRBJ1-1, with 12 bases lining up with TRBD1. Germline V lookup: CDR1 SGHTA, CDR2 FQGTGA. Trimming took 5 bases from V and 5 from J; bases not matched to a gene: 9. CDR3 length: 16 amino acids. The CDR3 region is CASSSIPGQGATEAFF. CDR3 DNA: TGTGCCAGCAGCAGTATCCCGGGACAGGGGGCTACTGAAGCTTTCTTT.

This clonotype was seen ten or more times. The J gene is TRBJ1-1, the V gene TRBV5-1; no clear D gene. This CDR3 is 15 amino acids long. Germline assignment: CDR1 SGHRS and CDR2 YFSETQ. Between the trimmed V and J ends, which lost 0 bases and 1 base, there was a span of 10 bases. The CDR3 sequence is CASSLVVGKNTEAFF. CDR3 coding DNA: TGCGCCAGCAGCTTGGTGGTAGGGAAGAACACTGAAGCTTTCTTT.

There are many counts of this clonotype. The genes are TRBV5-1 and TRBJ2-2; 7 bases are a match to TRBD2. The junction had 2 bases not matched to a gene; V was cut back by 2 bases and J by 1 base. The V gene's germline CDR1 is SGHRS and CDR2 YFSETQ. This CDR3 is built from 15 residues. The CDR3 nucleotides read TGCGCCAGCAGCTTCGGCGGGGGGAACACCGGGGAGCTGTTTTTT. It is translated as CASSFGGGNTGELFF.

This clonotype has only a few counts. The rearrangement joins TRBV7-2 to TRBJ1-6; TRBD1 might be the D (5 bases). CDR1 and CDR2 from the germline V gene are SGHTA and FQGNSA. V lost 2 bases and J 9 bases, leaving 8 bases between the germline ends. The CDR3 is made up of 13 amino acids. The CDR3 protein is CASSLLGPSPLHF. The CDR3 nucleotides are TGTGCCAGCAGCTTACTGGGGCCTTCACCCCTCCACTTT.

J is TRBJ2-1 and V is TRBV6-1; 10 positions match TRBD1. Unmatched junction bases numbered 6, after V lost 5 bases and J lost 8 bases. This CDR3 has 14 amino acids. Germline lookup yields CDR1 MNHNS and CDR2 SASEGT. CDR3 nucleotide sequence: TGTGCCAGCAGTAGACAGGGGGCTATAGATGAGCAGTTCTTC. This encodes CASSRQGAIDEQFF.

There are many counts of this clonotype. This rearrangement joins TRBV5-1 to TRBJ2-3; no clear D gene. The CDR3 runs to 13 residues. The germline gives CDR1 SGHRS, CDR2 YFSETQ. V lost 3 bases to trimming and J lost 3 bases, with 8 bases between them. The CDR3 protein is CASSSAATDTQYF. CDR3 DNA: TGCGCCAGCAGCTCCGCCGCAACAGATACGCAGTATTTT.

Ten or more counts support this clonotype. In nucleotides, the CDR3 is TGCGCCAGCAGCTTGGCCTCGGACGGGTTAAAAGCTTTCTTT. As protein: CASSLASDGLKAFF. This chain joins TRBV5-1 and TRBJ1-1; no reliable D call. Germline CDR1 reads SGHRS; CDR2 reads YFSETQ. Trimming took 0 bases from V and 9 from J, leaving 15 bases between them. The CDR3 spans 14 residues.

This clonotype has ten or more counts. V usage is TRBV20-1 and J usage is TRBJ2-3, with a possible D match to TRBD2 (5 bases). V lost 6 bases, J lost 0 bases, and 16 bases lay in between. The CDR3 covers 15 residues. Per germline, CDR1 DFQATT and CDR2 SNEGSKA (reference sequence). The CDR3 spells CSAARTHPSTDTQYF. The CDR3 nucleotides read TGCAGTGCCGCAAGGACTCATCCTAGCACAGATACGCAGTATTTT.

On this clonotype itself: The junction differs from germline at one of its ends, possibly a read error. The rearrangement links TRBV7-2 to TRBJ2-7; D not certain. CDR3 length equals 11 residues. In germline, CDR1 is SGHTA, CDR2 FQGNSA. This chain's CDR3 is CASSSLAGAHF. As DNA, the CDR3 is TGTGCCAGCAGCTCCCTGGCAGGTGCGCACTTC.

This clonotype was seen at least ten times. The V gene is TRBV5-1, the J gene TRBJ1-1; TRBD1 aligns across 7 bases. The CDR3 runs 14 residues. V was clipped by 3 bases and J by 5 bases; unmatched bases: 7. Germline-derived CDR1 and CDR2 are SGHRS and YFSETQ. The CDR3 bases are TGCGCCAGCAGCTCCACAGGGGTGGAGACTGAAGCTTTCTTT. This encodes CASSSTGVETEAFF.

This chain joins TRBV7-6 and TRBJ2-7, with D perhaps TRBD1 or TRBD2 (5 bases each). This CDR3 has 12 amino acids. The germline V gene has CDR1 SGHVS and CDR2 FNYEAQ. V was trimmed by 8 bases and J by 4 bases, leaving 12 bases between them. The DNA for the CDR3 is TGTGCCAGCCAGGGTAGGGAGTACGAGCAGTACTTC. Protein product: CASQGREYEQYF.